A single sample gave rise to the 14 T cell receptor beta chains below, sequenced in a study of radiotherapy plus CTLA-4 blockade in lung cancer. Libraries were prepared by immunoSEQ multiplex PCR; TCRdb keeps only in-frame clonotypes and omits some of them. The repertoire consists of 49,000 or so clones, with 65% to 85% occurring once and the leading ten covering just under 8.5%. The specimen comprised peripheral blood, sampled from a patient treated with radiotherapy plus ipilimumab. These TCRs come from a human donor with non-small cell lung cancer who had stable disease on radiotherapy plus ipilimumab.

This clone appeared a single time. The chain joins TRBV14 to TRBJ2-3; 9 nucleotides match TRBD2. V shed 5 bases, J shed 3 bases, and the junction held 9 bases outside the gene matches. Looked up from germline, CDR1 is SGHDN and CDR2 is FVKESK. The CDR3 runs to 16 residues. DNA of the CDR3: TGTGCCAGCAGCGGGTTTCCTAGCGGGGCGACAGATACGCAGTATTTT. As protein: CASSGFPSGATDTQYF.

In DNA form, the CDR3 reads TGTGCCAGCAGTCCCCTTGGTGGCTACACCTTC. Protein: CASSPLGGYTF. The genes are TRBV6-6 and TRBJ1-2, with D uncertain. Trimming took 5 bases from V and 7 from J, leaving 8 bases between them. Germline loops: CDR1 MNHNY, CDR2 SVGAGI (reference sequence). This CDR3 region has 11 residues.

The gene calls are TRBV7-7 and TRBJ2-2, with TRBD1 as a possible D gene (6 bases). Trimming took off 1 base at V and 3 bases at J, with 9 bases between the two ends. The CDR3 spans 15 residues. The V gene's germline CDR1 is SSHAT and CDR2 FNYEAQ (reference sequence). CDR3 region: CASSLDRVDTGELFF. CDR3 DNA sequence: TGTGCCAGCAGCTTAGACAGGGTGGACACCGGGGAGCTGTTTTTT.

The chain couples TRBV6-1 to TRBJ2-2; D gene unclear. The CDR3 is 18 residues long. Trimming stripped 0 bases from V and 5 bases from J, with 19 bases between. Germline V gene data show CDR1 as MNHNS and CDR2 as SASEGT. In DNA, the CDR3 is TGTGCCAGCAGTGAAGCCTCTCGGCGCCCTTGGTGGACCGGGGAGCTGTTTTTT. This translates into CASSEASRRPWWTGELFF.

The rearrangement uses TRBV6-4 and TRBJ2-2, with 7 bases that match TRBD1. Germline CDR1 MRHNA, CDR2 SNTAGT. This CDR3 spans 16 amino acids. Trimming at V came to 6 bases and at J to 0 bases, leaving 7 bases not matched to a gene. The CDR3 bases are TGTGCCAGCAGCCTCTCGGACAGGCCGAACACCGGGGAGCTGTTTTTT. Translating it yields CASSLSDRPNTGELFF.

The V gene is TRBV9, the J gene TRBJ1-2; TRBD1 agrees at 10 bases. The J segment lost 5 bases and the V segment lost 4 bases, leaving 5 bases of the junction unmatched. Germline values: CDR1 SGDLS, CDR2 YYNGEE. This CDR3 comprises 14 residues. The CDR3 DNA reads as TGTGCCAGCAGCCCCCTGGGACAGGGGTATGGCTACACCTTC. Its protein product is CASSPLGQGYGYTF.

The chain has TRBV7-2 and TRBJ1-2; D perhaps matches TRBD1 (5 bases). There are 15 residues in the CDR3. CDR1 SGHTA and CDR2 FQGNSA come from the germline V gene. The V and J ends lost 11 bases and 8 bases respectively, with 27 bases between them. This CDR3 reads CAPLLTSGGVGGYTF. DNA for the CDR3: TGTGCCCCGCTTTTGACCTCGGGAGGGGTAGGCGGCTACACCTTC. Supplemented by reference TRBV7-2 and TRBJ1-2, the full variable domain reads GAGVSQSPSNKVTEKGKDVELRCDPISGHTALYWYRQSLGQGLEFLIYFQGNSAPDKSGLPSDRFSAERTGGSVSTLTIQRTQQEDSAVYLCAPLLTSGGVGGYTFGSGTRLTVV.

This clone was counted once. The chain has TRBV2 and TRBJ1-2, with 7 bases aligning to TRBD1. V trimming: 6 bases; J trimming: 4 bases; junction bases outside the gene matches: 2. Germline CDR1 is SNHLY and CDR2 is FYNNEI. There are 12 residues in the CDR3. The CDR3 DNA sequence: TGTGCCAGCAGGGCAGGGGGCTATGGCTACACCTTC. Translation: CASRAGGYGYTF. The full variable domain, in which reference TRBV2 and TRBJ1-2 provide the parts outside the CDR3, is EPEVTQTPSHQVTQMGQEVILRCVPISNHLYFYWYRQILGQKVEFLVSFYNNEISEKSEIFDDQFSVERPDGSNFTLKIRSTKLEDSAMYFCASRAGGYGYTFGSGTRLTVV.

The J gene is TRBJ2-5, the V gene TRBV10-3; 16 bases are a match to TRBD2. This CDR3 region has 15 residues. The germline gives CDR1 ENHRY, CDR2 SYGVKD. The V and J ends lost 8 bases and 3 bases, in that order; junction bases with no gene match: 3. The chain's CDR3 is CAIGGTSGGEETQYF. The CDR3 nucleotides are TGTGCCATCGGAGGGACTAGCGGGGGGGAAGAGACCCAGTACTTC.

This sequence joins TRBV5-1 and TRBJ2-5, with D perhaps TRBD1 (6 bases). V was clipped by 2 bases and J by 1 base, with 12 bases between them. Looked up from germline, CDR1 is SGHRS and CDR2 is YFSETQ. There are 15 residues in the CDR3. The CDR3 loop is CASSLQTGTQETQYF. In nucleotides, the CDR3 is TGCGCCAGCAGCTTACAGACAGGCACCCAAGAGACCCAGTACTTC.

This clone showed up just once. The chain carries TRBV6-5 and TRBJ2-7; D uncertain. The CDR3 spans 13 residues. The V gene lost 5 bases and the J gene lost 4 bases, with 12 bases spanning the gap. The germline gives CDR1 MNHEY, CDR2 SVGAGI. In DNA, the CDR3 is TGTGCCAGCAGTGTGGCAAAGTCTTACGAGCAGTACGTC. Amino acids: CASSVAKSYEQYV.

The rearrangement joins TRBV18 to TRBJ1-4, with D tentatively TRBD1 (5 bases). The germline V gene encodes CDR1 KGHSH and CDR2 LQKENI. The CDR3 spans 16 residues. The V end lost 3 bases, the J end lost 0 bases, and 11 bases lay between the germline ends. The CDR3 reads CASSPPGFATNEKLFF. CDR3 coding DNA: TGTGCCAGCTCACCCCCAGGGTTCGCAACTAATGAAAAACTGTTTTTT.

The chain joins TRBV18 to TRBJ2-7, with D tentatively TRBD1 or TRBD2 (5 bases each). V lost 2 bases and J lost 0, with 8 bases in between. The CDR3 is made up of 14 amino acids. Germline V gene sequence: CDR1 KGHSH, CDR2 LQKENI. CDR3 DNA sequence: TGTGCCAGCTCACCAAGGGACGCCTCCTACGAGCAGTACTTC. This sequence encodes CASSPRDASYEQYF.

A few counts support this clone. The same CDR3 can be traced to other DNA sequences in this sample. The V and J genes are TRBV6-1 and TRBJ1-2, with a tentative D call TRBD1 (5 bases). Germline loops: CDR1 MNHNS, CDR2 SASEGT. CDR3 size: 15 residues. The V and J ends lost 0 bases and 0 bases respectively, with 8 bases between them. The CDR3 sequence is CASSEARGANYGYTF. The CDR3 nucleotides are TGTGCCAGCAGTGAAGCGCGGGGGGCTAACTATGGCTACACCTTC.